This T cell receptor beta chain is from a study of CD8+CD57+ T cells in acquired aplastic anemia. Study findings and constraints: Significant differences in CD8+ Simpson's diversity were not observed between patients and controls.

The study profiled TCR beta VDJ and CDR3 using genomic DNA as template. TCRdb passed the reads through MiXCR, listing each CDR3 protein once. The table records 200,000 to 250,000 distinct CDR3 sequences, 34% of them present only once. This clonotype was counted at least ten times. The antigen is unknown. The germline CDR1 and CDR2 sequences are LNHDA and SQIVND (reference sequence). CDR3 length equals 15 residues. Trimming stripped 4 bases from V and 3 bases from J, with 16 bases between. The rearrangement joins TRBV19 to TRBJ2-7, with D possibly being TRBD1 (6 bases). The receptor was derived from a human donor in good health, serving as a control. Sequencing input: sorted CD4+, CD8+, or CD8+CD57+ T cells (not recorded which) from PBMCs. The CDR3 is CASSSRQVGDYEQYF. Written as DNA, the CDR3 is TGTGCCAGTAGTAGTAGACAGGTTGGGGACTACGAGCAGTACTTC.